This entry describes one T cell receptor (beta chain). Antigen unknown. Naive CD8 cells were CD45RO-negative, positively selected for CCR7, excluding terminally differentiated effector memory CD45RA+ cells. Adult Caucasians living in Nashville, Tennessee made up all of the donors. This specimen comes from a study of shared clonotypes between healthy human individuals. The study, taken as a whole, reports: Blood was the only sampled material, and tissue repertoires likely differ. Sorted-subset samples were not fully sequenced, rarefaction indicated. Investigators expected sequencing depth to affect clonotype sharing among donors.

Clones were sequenced by immunoSEQ multiplex PCR, and TCRdb holds only the in-frame ones, with some missing. Of under 600,000 clones in the sample, about 98% were seen once. Germline V gene lookup returns CDR1 MNHNS and CDR2 SASEGT. Trimming left V 7 bases short and J 4 bases short, with 20 bases between. The CDR3 is 15 residues long. This TCR derives from a man aged 25 to 45 in good health. The sample consisted of naive CD8+ T cells sorted from blood. V is TRBV6-1 and J is TRBJ2-7; D might be TRBD1 or TRBD2, each matching 6 bases. CDR3 coding DNA: TGTGCCAGCACCGAAGGAGGGGGATCGGGGTACGAGCAGTACTTC. Amino acid sequence: CASTEGGGSGYEQYF.